This T cell receptor beta chain was sequenced during a study of regulatory T cells in long-lasting Graves disease. Study-wide findings and caveats: Preferential use of TRBV28, TRBJ1-2 and TRBJ2-5 was seen in persistent disease. Persistent Graves' patients showed reduced TCR diversity versus newly diagnosed patients.

V lost 4 bases and J lost 5; bases outside the gene matches: 8. The CDR3 consists of 14 residues. The V gene's germline CDR1 is SGHRS and CDR2 YFSETQ. The time point was: newly diagnosed GD, antithyroid drugs for less than 3 months. The TCR library was made from RNA that had been extracted from PBMCs in TRIzol. TCR beta libraries were built with iRepertoire HTBI primers and Arm-PCR of CDR3 regions. TCRdb re-called the multiplex PCR reads through MiXCR, storing one row per CDR3 protein. The sample lists more than 450,000 distinct CDR3 sequences, roughly 16% occurring once. To note about this clonotype: Its antigen is not known.

These records were also assigned to another study, of T cells in Graves' hyperthyroidism and ophthalmopathy. According to that study: In the blood, most expanded thyroid clonotypes above 0.001 appeared as well. Researchers report that a 13 V-J model separated ophthalmopathy from stable hyperthyroidism.

The chain recombines TRBV5-1 with TRBJ1-1, with 7 nucleotides matching TRBD1. The sequence derives from a man in his forties with Graves disease. This specimen consisted of peripheral blood mononuclear cells (PBMCs), obtained at new diagnosis, from a patient treated with antithyroid drugs. The CDR3 DNA reads TGCGCCAGCAGCGCCGGACAGGAGGGGACTGAAGCTTTCTTT. Protein sequence: CASSAGQEGTEAFF.